Listed here are 16 T cell receptor beta chains from one sample, sequenced in a study of OX40 agonist ivuxolimab in advanced cancers. Libraries were prepared by immunoSEQ multiplex PCR; TCRdb keeps only in-frame clonotypes and omits some of them. The table records 13,000 to 15,000 clones, roughly 71% of them present only once. The source material was CD4+ or CD8+ T cells sorted from blood, sampled in a trial of the OX40 agonist ivuxolimab. These receptors all stem from an adult with an advanced solid tumor such as melanoma, head and neck, liver or kidney cancer.

The J gene is TRBJ1-1, the V gene TRBV7-9; D is perhaps TRBD1 (5 bases). Trimming took 5 bases from V and 1 from J, leaving 11 bases between them. This CDR3 has 14 residues. Germline loops: CDR1 SEHNR, CDR2 FQNEAQ (reference sequence). The CDR3 sequence is CASSLYQGNTEAFF. CDR3 DNA sequence: TGTGCCAGCAGCCTCTACCAGGGGAACACTGAAGCTTTCTTT.

This chain uses TRBV19 with TRBJ1-1; the D gene is possibly TRBD1 (6 bases). Trimming took off 9 bases at V and 4 bases at J, with 21 bases between the two ends. The germline V gene encodes CDR1 LNHDA and CDR2 SQIVND (reference sequence). This CDR3 spans 15 amino acids. The CDR3 DNA follows: TGTGCCAGCGGACAGCCTTGGGGTTTGAGCACTGAAGCTTTCTTT. It specifies CASGQPWGLSTEAFF.

This chain uses TRBV27 with TRBJ2-7; 9 bases fit TRBD1. The germline gives CDR1 MNHEY, CDR2 SMNVEV (reference sequence). The CDR3 sequence is 14 residues long. Trimming took 3 bases from V and 1 from J; bases not matched to a gene: 1. CDR3: CASSLGTGSYEQYF. CDR3 bases: TGTGCCAGCAGTTTGGGGACAGGGTCCTACGAGCAGTACTTC.

The gene calls are TRBV27 and TRBJ2-5; TRBD2 matches at 12 bases. This CDR3 has 15 amino acids. The trim removed 10 bases at V and 4 bases at J, leaving 10 bases unmatched. The germline CDR1 and CDR2 sequences are MNHEY and SMNVEV (reference sequence). The CDR3 DNA is TGTGCCACCGCTAGCGGGAGGGCCTCAGGAGAGACCCAGTACTTC. Translated, it gives CATASGRASGETQYF.

This clone was found once. J is TRBJ2-5 and V is TRBV5-1; no reliable D call. With 4 bases removed from V and 3 bases from J, the gap between germline ends came to 10 bases. CDR3 length: 13 amino acids. In germline, CDR1 is SGHRS, CDR2 YFSETQ. The CDR3 DNA reads as TGCGCCAGCAGCCCCGTTCTTGAAGAGACCCAGTACTTC. Protein sequence: CASSPVLEETQYF.

This clone was seen a handful of times. The chain carries TRBV7-6 and TRBJ2-7, with D uncertain. The germline gives CDR1 SGHVS, CDR2 FNYEAQ. The CDR3 loop spans 13 amino acids. Between the trimmed V and J ends, which lost 0 bases and 7 bases, there was a span of 10 bases. Here the CDR3 DNA reads TGTGCCAGCAGCTTAGCTGTAGGGATGGAGCAGTACTTC. Amino acids: CASSLAVGMEQYF. Full variable domain (missing parts from reference TRBV7-6 and TRBJ2-7): GAGVSQSPRYKVTKRGQDVALRCDPISGHVSLYWYRQALGQGPEFLTYFNYEAQQDKSGLPNDRFSAERPEGSISTLTIQRTEQRDSAMYRCASSLAVGMEQYFGPGTRLTVT.

Judged by abundance, this clone is medium-sized (0.01 to 0.1%). The rearrangement links TRBV19 to TRBJ1-5; weak D call: TRBD1 (6 bases). Per germline, CDR1 LNHDA and CDR2 SQIVND (reference sequence). The CDR3 is made up of 13 amino acids. V gave up 5 bases and J gave up 7 bases, with 12 bases separating them. CDR3 nucleotides: TGTGCCAGTAGTTGGACAGAGGGCCAGCCCCAGCATTTT. As protein: CASSWTEGQPQHF.

V usage is TRBV15 and J usage is TRBJ1-1, with D possibly matching TRBD1 (5 bases). CDR3 length: 13 residues. Trimming pared 5 bases from V and 4 bases from J, leaving 11 bases between. The germline gives CDR1 LNHNV, CDR2 YYDKDF (reference sequence). CDR3 DNA: TGTGCCACCAGCGAGGCGGGGGTCACTGAAGCTTTCTTT. Translation gives CATSEAGVTEAFF.

The chain uses TRBV5-5 and TRBJ2-2; D may be TRBD2 (5 bases). V was pared by 3 bases and J by 8 bases, with 26 bases between. This CDR3 comprises 18 residues. CDR1 SGHKS and CDR2 YYEKEE come from the germline V gene (reference sequence). The CDR3 bases are TGTGCCAGCAGCTCCAAAAGCGGTGATCGGTTACGGACTGGGGAGCTGTTTTTT. Protein sequence: CASSSKSGDRLRTGELFF.

This rearrangement joins TRBV5-1 to TRBJ2-1; TRBD1 or TRBD2 may be the D gene (5 bases each). The germline V gene encodes CDR1 SGHRS and CDR2 YFSETQ. V lost 4 bases and J lost 3, with 8 bases in between. There are 13 residues in the CDR3. CDR3 bases: TGCGCCAGCAGCCCTGGGGGCTACAATGAGCAGTTCTTC. This gives the protein CASSPGGYNEQFF.

There are a few counts of this clone. This rearrangement joins TRBV7-2 to TRBJ1-5; no clear D gene. Germline V gives CDR1 SGHTA, CDR2 FQGNSA. V shed 1 base and J shed 6 bases, with 13 bases lying between them. The CDR3 consists of 15 residues. This CDR3 is CASSLDGSTGQPQHF. CDR3 nucleotides: TGTGCCAGCAGCTTAGACGGGTCCACGGGTCAGCCCCAGCATTTT.

This chain links TRBV13 with TRBJ1-2, with TRBD1 as a possible D gene (5 bases). The V gene lost 4 bases and the J gene lost 0 bases, with 9 bases spanning the gap. Germline CDR1 PRHDT, CDR2 FYEKMQ (reference sequence). The length of the CDR3 is 14 residues. CDR3 loop: CASSSTDTNYGYTF. The CDR3 DNA is TGTGCCAGCAGCTCGACAGACACTAACTATGGCTACACCTTC.

The V call is TRBV4-1, the J call TRBJ2-7; D possibly corresponds to TRBD2 (5 bases). This CDR3 is 15 amino acids long. Per the germline V gene, CDR1 is MGHRA and CDR2 is YSYEKL. The V end was cut by 0 bases, the J end by 1 base, with 10 bases between. CDR3 sequence (DNA): TGCGCCAGCAGCCAAGAGGAGGTTTCTTCCTACGAGCAGTACTTC. Its translation: CASSQEEVSSYEQYF.

This chain connects TRBV19 to TRBJ2-7, with a possible D match to TRBD1 (5 bases). This CDR3 region has 15 residues. The germline V gene encodes CDR1 LNHDA and CDR2 SQIVND (reference sequence). Between the trimmed V and J ends, which lost 0 bases and 2 bases, there was a span of 11 bases. The CDR3 nucleotides are TGTGCCAGTAGTATAGAAGGGGATGGGACCTACGAGCAGTACTTC. Translating it yields CASSIEGDGTYEQYF. Drawing the rest from reference TRBV19 and TRBJ2-7, the complete variable domain is DGGITQSPKYLFRKEGQNVTLSCEQNLNHDAMYWYRQDPGQGLRLIYYSQIVNDFQKGDIAEGYSVSREKKESFPLTVTSAQKNPTAFYLCASSIEGDGTYEQYFGPGTRLTVT.

The rearrangement joins TRBV6-5 to TRBJ2-1; weak D call: TRBD1 (6 bases). CDR1 and CDR2 (germline): MNHEY, SVGAGI. CDR3 length: 13 amino acids. Trimming took off 6 bases at V and 10 bases at J, with 16 bases between the two ends. The CDR3 is CASSQGPQGEQFF. Here the CDR3 DNA reads TGTGCCAGCAGCCAGGGGCCCCAGGGGGAGCAGTTCTTC.

The chain is built from TRBV11-2 and TRBJ2-7; tentatively, D is TRBD2 (6 bases). Germline V lookup: CDR1 SGHAT, CDR2 FQNNGV. Trimming shortened V by 3 bases and J by 0 bases, and 12 bases separated the two germline ends. This CDR3 is built from 15 residues. The CDR3 loop reads CASSLEGTPSYEQYF. The DNA for the CDR3 is TGTGCCAGCAGCTTGGAGGGGACTCCCTCCTACGAGCAGTACTTC.